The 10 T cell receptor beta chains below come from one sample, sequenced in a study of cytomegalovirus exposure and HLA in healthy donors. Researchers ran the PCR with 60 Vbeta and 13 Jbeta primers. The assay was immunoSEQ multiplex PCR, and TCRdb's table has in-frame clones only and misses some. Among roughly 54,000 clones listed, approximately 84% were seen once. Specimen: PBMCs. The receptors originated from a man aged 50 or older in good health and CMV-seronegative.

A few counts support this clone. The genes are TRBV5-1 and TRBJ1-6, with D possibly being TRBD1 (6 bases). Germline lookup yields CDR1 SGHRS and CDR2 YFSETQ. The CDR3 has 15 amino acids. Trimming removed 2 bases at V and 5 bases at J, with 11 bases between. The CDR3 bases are TGCGCCAGCAGCTTAACAGGGAATGATAATTCACCCCTCCACTTT. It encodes CASSLTGNDNSPLHF.

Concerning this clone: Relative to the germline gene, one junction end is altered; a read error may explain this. Written as DNA, the CDR3 is TGTGCCAGCAGTTTGAGTGGGGGCAACCAGCCCCAGCATTTT. Its translation is CASSLSGGNQPQHF. The chain has TRBV27 and TRBJ1-5; possibly TRBD1 for D (6 bases). This CDR3 has 14 residues. Germline V gene data show CDR1 as MNHEY and CDR2 as SMNVEV (reference sequence).

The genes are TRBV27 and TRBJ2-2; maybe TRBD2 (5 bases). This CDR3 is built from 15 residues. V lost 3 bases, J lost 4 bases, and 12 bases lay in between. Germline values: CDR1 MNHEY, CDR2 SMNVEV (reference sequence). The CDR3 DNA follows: TGTGCCAGCAGTTTGAGAGGGATAGTCACCGGGGAGCTGTTTTTT. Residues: CASSLRGIVTGELFF.

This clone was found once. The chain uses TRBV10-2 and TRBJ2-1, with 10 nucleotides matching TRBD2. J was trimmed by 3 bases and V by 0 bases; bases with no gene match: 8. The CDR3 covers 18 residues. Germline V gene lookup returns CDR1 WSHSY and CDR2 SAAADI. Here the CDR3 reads CASSESSVAGGFYNEQFF. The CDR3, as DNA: TGCGCCAGCAGTGAGTCCAGTGTAGCGGGGGGCTTCTACAATGAGCAGTTCTTC.

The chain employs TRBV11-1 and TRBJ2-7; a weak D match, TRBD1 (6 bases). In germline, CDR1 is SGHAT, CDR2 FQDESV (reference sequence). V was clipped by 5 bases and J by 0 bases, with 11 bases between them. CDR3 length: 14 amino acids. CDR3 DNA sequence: TGTGCCAGCAGCCTTACAGGGAACTCCTACGAGCAGTACTTC. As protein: CASSLTGNSYEQYF.

The CDR3: CASSWDSSGNTIYF. In DNA, the CDR3 is TGTGCCAGCAGCTGGGACAGTTCTGGAAACACCATATATTTT. The V and J genes are TRBV7-2 and TRBJ1-3, with 7 bases that match TRBD1. Germline lookup yields CDR1 SGHTA and CDR2 FQGNSA. The CDR3 contains 14 residues. The ends lost 4 bases at V and 1 base at J; junction bases unmatched: 1. The whole variable domain, filled in from reference TRBV7-2 and TRBJ1-3, reads GAGVSQSPSNKVTEKGKDVELRCDPISGHTALYWYRQSLGQGLEFLIYFQGNSAPDKSGLPSDRFSAERTGGSVSTLTIQRTQQEDSAVYLCASSWDSSGNTIYFGEGSWLTVV.

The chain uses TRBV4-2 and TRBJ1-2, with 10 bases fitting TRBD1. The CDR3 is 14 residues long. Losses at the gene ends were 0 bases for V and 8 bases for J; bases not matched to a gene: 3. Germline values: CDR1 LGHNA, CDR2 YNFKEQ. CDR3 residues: CASSQEDRGQGYTF. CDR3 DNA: TGTGCCAGCAGCCAAGAAGACAGGGGGCAAGGCTACACCTTC.

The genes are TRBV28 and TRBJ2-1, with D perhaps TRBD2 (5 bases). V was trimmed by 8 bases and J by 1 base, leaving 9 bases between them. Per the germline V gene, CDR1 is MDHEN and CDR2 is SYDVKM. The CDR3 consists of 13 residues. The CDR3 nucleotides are TGTGCCAGCGGTGGACTTTCCTACAATGAGCAGTTCTTC. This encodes CASGGLSYNEQFF.

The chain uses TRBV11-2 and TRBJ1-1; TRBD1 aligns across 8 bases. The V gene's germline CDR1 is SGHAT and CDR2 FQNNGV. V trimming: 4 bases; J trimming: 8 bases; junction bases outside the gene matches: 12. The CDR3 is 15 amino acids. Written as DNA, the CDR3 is TGTGCCAGCAGCTCCCCCTATCGGACAGGGAAAGAAGCTTTCTTT. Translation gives CASSSPYRTGKEAFF.

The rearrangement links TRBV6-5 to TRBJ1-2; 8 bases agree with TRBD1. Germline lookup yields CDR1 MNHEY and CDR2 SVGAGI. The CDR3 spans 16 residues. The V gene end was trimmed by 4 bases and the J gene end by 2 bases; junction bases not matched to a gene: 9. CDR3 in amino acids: CASSWAGTGPNYGYTF. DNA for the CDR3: TGTGCCAGCAGTTGGGCCGGGACAGGCCCAAACTATGGCTACACCTTC.